This TCR beta chain was sequenced in a study of blood T cell repertoires in COVID-19. Study details: The United States, Italy and Spain supplied acute and convalescent COVID-19 samples.

CDR3 size: 15 residues. CDR1 is SQVTM and CDR2 is ANQGSEA in the germline V gene. V lost 4 bases to trimming and J lost 2 bases; unmatched junction nucleotides: 2. Authors' methods: Amplification from reference gene primers served as the basis for estimated nucleated cell counts. The protocol was immunoSEQ multiplex PCR, while the TCRdb copy is restricted to in-frame clones and leaves out a portion. V, J and clone size derive from that table, while D and trimming were established from the DNA sequence. The repertoire holds approximately 70,000 clones, with about 80% as singletons. The chain employs TRBV29-1 and TRBJ1-6, with 10 positions matching TRBD1. Sequencing input: peripheral blood. The source of this sequence is a woman between 55 and 75 years old with acute or convalescent COVID-19. In DNA, the CDR3 is TGCAGCGTTGGACAGGGGGCTACCTATAATTCACCCCTCCACTTT. Protein sequence: CSVGQGATYNSPLHF.